Each of the 28 T cell receptor beta chains below was sequenced from the same sample in a study of T cell responses to AZD1222 COVID-19 vaccine. Method: immunoSEQ multiplex PCR; TCRdb's copy keeps in-frame clones and lacks some. The sample lists 60,000 to 85,000 clones, around nine tenths occurring once. Sequenced material: peripheral blood, taken 28 days after the second AZD1222 dose. The receptors stem from an adult who received the AZD1222 COVID-19 vaccine.

This chain connects TRBV3-1 (or the pseudogene TRBV3-2) to TRBJ2-4; D ambiguous. V lost 0 bases and J 2 bases, leaving 11 bases between the germline ends. Germline V gene lookup returns CDR1 LGHDT and CDR2 YNNKEL (reference sequence). There are 16 residues in the CDR3. CDR3: CASSQEPVRPKNIQYF. The CDR3 region has the DNA TGTGCCAGCAGCCAAGAACCGGTAAGGCCCAAAAACATTCAGTACTTC.

This sequence joins TRBV28 and TRBJ2-5; 13 nucleotides match TRBD2. V was pared by 3 bases and J by 2 bases, with 9 bases of the junction left unmatched. This CDR3 is built from 18 residues. CDR1 is MDHEN, CDR2 SYDVKM, per germline. The DNA of the CDR3 is TGTGCCAGCAGTTTCCCCACCTTGACTAGCGGGGGGCAAGAGACCCAGTACTTC. Protein: CASSFPTLTSGGQETQYF. Full variable domain (missing parts from reference TRBV28 and TRBJ2-5): DVKVTQSSRYLVKRTGEKVFLECVQDMDHENMFWYRQDPGLGLRLIYFSYDVKMKEKGDIPEGYSVSREKKERFSLILESASTNQTSMYLCASSFPTLTSGGQETQYFGPGTRLLVL.

This clone was observed once. The genes are TRBV12-3 or TRBV12-4 and TRBJ1-1; D uncertain. The CDR3 sequence is 13 residues long. Trimming left V 3 bases short and J 0 bases short, with 5 bases between. The CDR3 spells CASSFSVNTEAFF. The CDR3 DNA reads TGTGCCAGCAGTTTTTCGGTGAACACTGAAGCTTTCTTT.

The chain has TRBV5-1 and TRBJ2-1, with no clear D. The CDR3 consists of 12 residues. Germline V gene sequence: CDR1 SGHRS, CDR2 YFSETQ. V lost 2 bases, J lost 7 bases, and 7 bases lay in between. CDR3 sequence reads: CASSFQYNEQFF. CDR3 bases: TGCGCCAGCAGCTTCCAGTATAATGAGCAGTTCTTC.

V and J are TRBV10-3 and TRBJ2-2, with 7 bases that match TRBD1. This CDR3 contains 13 residues. CDR1 and CDR2 from the germline V gene are ENHRY and SYGVKD. V was clipped by 8 bases and J by 3 bases; unmatched bases: 3. The CDR3 sequence: CAIGQGDTGELFF. As DNA, the CDR3 is TGTGCCATCGGGCAGGGGGACACCGGGGAGCTGTTTTTT.

The chain uses TRBV14 and TRBJ1-1; D remains ambiguous. In germline, CDR1 is SGHDN, CDR2 FVKESK. The CDR3 sequence is 11 residues long. Trimming pared 1 base from V and 10 bases from J, leaving 7 bases between. As DNA, the CDR3 is TGTGCCAGCAGCCAAGTTGGAGCAGCTTTCTTT. Its protein product is CASSQVGAAFF.

This clone has just one count. The rearrangement joins TRBV30 to TRBJ2-2, with no clear D. V was pared by 2 bases and J by 7 bases, with 5 bases between. There are 11 residues in the CDR3. Germline assignment: CDR1 GTSNPN and CDR2 SVGIG (reference sequence). As DNA, the CDR3 is TGTGCCTGGAGTCGCGGCGGGGAGCTGTTTTTT. Translated, it gives CAWSRGGELFF.

The V and J genes are TRBV28 and TRBJ2-2; 7 bases are a match to TRBD2. This CDR3 spans 14 amino acids. V lost 5 bases, J lost 9 bases, and 9 bases stayed unmatched. CDR1 and CDR2 (germline): MDHEN, SYDVKM. The CDR3: CASSPRGGRRELFF. Here the CDR3 DNA reads TGTGCCAGCAGTCCCCGCGGGGGACGCCGGGAGCTGTTTTTT. Complete variable domain (other parts from reference TRBV28 and TRBJ2-2): DVKVTQSSRYLVKRTGEKVFLECVQDMDHENMFWYRQDPGLGLRLIYFSYDVKMKEKGDIPEGYSVSREKKERFSLILESASTNQTSMYLCASSPRGGRRELFFGEGSRLTVL.

This clone was seen only once. This rearrangement joins TRBV12-3 or TRBV12-4 to TRBJ1-2; 7 bases agree with TRBD1. The junction had 7 bases not matched to a gene; V was cut back by 4 bases and J by 8 bases. The CDR3 runs 13 residues. The CDR3 sequence is CASSSRQGGGYTF. The CDR3 DNA follows: TGTGCCAGCAGTTCCCGACAGGGCGGAGGCTACACCTTC.

The chain links TRBV20-1 to TRBJ1-1; 7 nucleotides align to TRBD1. The CDR3 runs 11 residues. Germline assignment: CDR1 DFQATT and CDR2 SNEGSKA (reference sequence). The CDR3 sequence is CSGGTVTEAFF. The CDR3 DNA follows: TGCAGCGGGGGGACAGTAACTGAAGCTTTCTTT.

This chain uses TRBV4-2 with TRBJ2-1, with D possibly being TRBD2 (5 bases). The CDR3 totals 15 residues. CDR1 and CDR2 from the germline V gene are LGHNA and YNFKEQ. V was clipped by 0 bases and J by 10 bases, with 16 bases between them. The CDR3 nucleotides are TGTGCCAGCAGCCAAGATCTCCTTAGCGCGAGCGAGCAGTTCTTC. This codes for CASSQDLLSASEQFF.

This rearrangement joins TRBV6-7 to TRBJ1-5, with 9 bases lining up with TRBD1. TRBV6-7 has ORF status, its function being uncertain. The CDR3 is 17 amino acids. With V trimmed by 5 bases and J by 5 bases, 13 bases remained unmatched. The CDR3: CASSDRLTGGIYQPQHF. DNA of the CDR3: TGTGCCAGCAGTGACCGACTAACAGGGGGCATCTATCAGCCCCAGCATTTT.

This clone has only a few counts. V gene TRBV7-9 combines with J gene TRBJ2-1; D gene uncertain. The germline CDR1 and CDR2 sequences are SEHNR and FQNEAQ (reference sequence). The V gene lost 5 bases and the J gene lost 8 bases, with 13 bases spanning the gap. The CDR3 length is 13 residues. CDR3 coding DNA: TGTGCCAGCAGCCGACAAGCCGCCCATGAGCAGTTCTTC. This codes for CASSRQAAHEQFF.

The chain has TRBV6-5 and TRBJ1-4; tentatively, D is TRBD1 (6 bases). Germline assignment: CDR1 MNHEY and CDR2 SVGAGI. V shed 4 bases and J shed 7 bases, with 16 bases lying between them. This CDR3 spans 15 amino acids. This chain's CDR3 is CASSSGTYRGEKLFF. Here the CDR3 DNA reads TGTGCCAGCAGTTCCGGGACATATAGGGGTGAAAAACTGTTTTTT.

The V call is TRBV2, the J call TRBJ1-5; TRBD1 is a possible D gene (5 bases). With 5 bases removed from V and 3 bases from J, the gap between germline ends came to 14 bases. Per the germline V gene, CDR1 is SNHLY and CDR2 is FYNNEI. The CDR3 covers 15 residues. The CDR3 DNA follows: TGTGCCAGCAGTCCGACAGACCTACACAATCAGCCCCAGCATTTT. Protein: CASSPTDLHNQPQHF.

Only a few counts were recorded for this clone. The chain couples TRBV21-1 to TRBJ2-2; TRBD2 was called by the table and not checked on the DNA. TRBV21-1 is a known pseudogene. This CDR3 has 15 amino acids. The CDR3 bases are TGTGCCAGCAGCCCGAATGGAGAGAACACCGGGGAGCTGTTTTTT. It codes for CASSPNGENTGELFF.

Only a few counts were recorded for this clone. The chain uses TRBV5-3 and TRBJ1-2, with no clear D. TRBV5-3 is an open reading frame whose function is uncertain. This CDR3 contains 13 residues. V gave up 4 bases and J gave up 3 bases, with 10 bases separating them. This chain's CDR3 is CARSLVGYYGYTF. In nucleotides, the CDR3 is TGTGCCAGAAGCCTGGTTGGGTACTATGGCTACACCTTC.

This clone appeared a single time. The chain employs TRBV5-6 and TRBJ1-1; D possibly corresponds to TRBD1 (5 bases). V gave up 3 bases and J gave up 0 bases, with 6 bases separating them. This CDR3 region has 13 residues. CDR1 is SGHDT, CDR2 YYEEEE, per germline. The CDR3 nucleotides are TGTGCCAGCAGCTCGGGGGTGAACACTGAAGCTTTCTTT. It encodes CASSSGVNTEAFF.

This clone came up a few times. Here the CDR3 DNA reads TGTGCCAGTAGCAACCCAACTAACAGGGGACTCTCCACTGAAGCTTTCTTT. Translated: CASSNPTNRGLSTEAFF. The chain recombines TRBV19 with TRBJ1-1; TRBD1 matches 7 bases. The J segment lost 4 bases and the V segment lost 6 bases, leaving 17 bases of the junction unmatched. The CDR3 runs to 17 residues. Looked up from germline, CDR1 is LNHDA and CDR2 is SQIVND (reference sequence).

This clone came up once. The chain recombines TRBV19 with TRBJ2-7; perhaps TRBD2 as D (5 bases). Germline loops: CDR1 LNHDA, CDR2 SQIVND (reference sequence). This CDR3 has 13 residues. Trimming left V 4 bases short and J 7 bases short, with 14 bases between. CDR3 DNA sequence: TGTGCCAGTAGTAATGGCCCCACGGGGGAGCAGTACTTC. It yields the protein CASSNGPTGEQYF.

This clone has more than one count but fewer than ten. This chain links TRBV2 with TRBJ2-5; TRBD2 aligns across 10 bases. In germline, CDR1 is SNHLY, CDR2 FYNNEI. The CDR3 is 16 residues long. Trimming took 1 base from V and 5 from J; bases not matched to a gene: 7. CDR3 loop: CASSEGLAGGWETQYF. In DNA form, the CDR3 reads TGTGCCAGCAGTGAAGGTTTAGCGGGGGGTTGGGAGACCCAGTACTTC.

The V gene is TRBV2, the J gene TRBJ1-2, with a possible D match to TRBD1 (5 bases). Trimming shortened V by 5 bases and J by 0 bases, and 13 bases separated the two germline ends. CDR3 size: 15 residues. CDR1 and CDR2 (germline): SNHLY, FYNNEI. CDR3 DNA: TGTGCCAGCAGTCTACTACAGGTACCTAACTATGGCTACACCTTC. Residues: CASSLLQVPNYGYTF.

This sequence joins TRBV5-6 and TRBJ2-1; D ambiguous. Trimming took off 1 base at V and 4 bases at J, with 6 bases between the two ends. The germline V gene encodes CDR1 SGHDT and CDR2 YYEEEE. The CDR3 runs to 13 residues. The CDR3 nucleotides are TGTGCCAGCAGCTTGTTACATTACAATGAGCAGTTCTTC. Its protein product is CASSLLHYNEQFF.

This chain connects TRBV4-3 to TRBJ2-1, with 11 nucleotides matching TRBD2. V trimming: 2 bases; J trimming: 5 bases; junction bases outside the gene matches: 2. Germline V CDR1 and CDR2: LGHNA, YSLEER. This CDR3 region has 15 residues. The CDR3 region is CASSQLLAGDNEQFF. In DNA, the CDR3 is TGCGCCAGCAGCCAATTACTAGCGGGGGACAATGAGCAGTTCTTC.

The chain couples TRBV7-2 to TRBJ2-1, with D possibly being TRBD2 (5 bases). The V end was cut by 5 bases, the J end by 4 bases, with 15 bases between. Looked up from germline, CDR1 is SGHTA and CDR2 is FQGNSA. The CDR3 consists of 15 residues. The CDR3 spells CASSKSGSDYNEQFF. The CDR3, as DNA: TGTGCCAGCAGCAAAAGCGGATCAGATTACAATGAGCAGTTCTTC.

The CDR3 sequence: CASSLDPEGEKLFF. The CDR3 coding sequence is TGTGCCAGCAGCCTTGACCCGGAGGGGGAAAAACTGTTTTTT. V is TRBV9 and J is TRBJ1-4; perhaps TRBD1 as D (5 bases). Trimming cost V 4 bases and J 8 bases, with 15 bases left between them. This CDR3 is built from 14 residues. Germline CDR1 and CDR2: SGDLS and YYNGEE.

The genes are TRBV7-2 and TRBJ2-7; D call uncertain. The CDR3 is made up of 13 amino acids. V lost 3 bases and J lost 0, with 6 bases in between. CDR1 and CDR2 (germline): SGHTA, FQGNSA. The CDR3 spells CASSFSSSYEQYF. The CDR3 coding sequence is TGTGCCAGCAGCTTTTCAAGCTCCTACGAGCAGTACTTC.

The chain recombines TRBV4-1 with TRBJ2-3; D not certain. V was shortened by 2 bases and J by 2 bases, with 11 bases between the two germline ends. The germline gives CDR1 MGHRA, CDR2 YSYEKL. This CDR3 spans 15 amino acids. CDR3: CASSQLPTPTDTQYF. CDR3 nucleotide sequence: TGCGCCAGCAGCCAACTACCAACTCCCACAGATACGCAGTATTTT.